The T cell receptor (beta chain) described here comes from a study of CD8 T cells in ankylosing spondylitis. Study-wide results and limits: There was a TCR beta motif, made of eight highly homologous variants, that appeared characteristic of ankylosing spondylitis blood. The authors reported significant enrichment of disease-linked clones in matched ankylosing spondylitis synovial fluid. Prior literature has documented some motif variants in synovial fluid and blood from reactive arthritis.

Concerning this clonotype itself: The antigen is unknown.

V was cut by 2 bases and J by 1 base, with 11 bases left in between. The CDR3 sequence is 15 residues long. Making use of molecular barcodes, quantitative 5'-RACE generated TCR beta libraries. TCRdb analysed the 5' RACE reads with MiXCR anew, one entry per CDR3 protein. Of over 700,000 distinct CDR3 sequences listed, 15% to 20% are singletons. This clonotype originated in a male donor with ankylosing spondylitis. V usage is TRBV12-3 or TRBV12-4 and J usage is TRBJ1-1; D unresolved. Specimen: blood, either unsorted or a sorted T cell fraction (not recorded which). The CDR3 sequence: CASSLSLVRNTEAFF. The CDR3 coding sequence is TGTGCCAGCAGTTTAAGTTTGGTTAGGAACACTGAAGCTTTCTTT.